Given below is one T cell receptor (beta chain) in context. The sample comes from a study of blood T cell repertoires in COVID-19. For the study at large: Sites across the United States, Italy and Spain contributed samples from acute and convalescent COVID-19. PBMCs, B-cell-depleted T cells, or T cells were the source of the cDNA or gDNA that made up the material.

The method was immunoSEQ multiplex PCR; TCRdb's version includes in-frame clones alone and lacks a portion of them. The sample has approximately 130,000 clones, around nine tenths seen once; the top ten hold approximately 2.2%. This CDR3 contains 14 residues. Trimming left V 3 bases short and J 4 bases short, with 13 bases between. Looked up from germline, CDR1 is LNHDA and CDR2 is SQIVND (reference sequence). Participants were placed into cohorts based on the clinical history they reported. The clonotype comes from a woman aged 45 to 65 who had recovered from COVID-19. The sample consisted of PBMCs or T cells enriched from blood (not recorded which). This rearrangement joins TRBV19 to TRBJ2-7, with D uncertain. Here the CDR3 reads CASSISVIGYEQYF. In nucleotides, the CDR3 is TGTGCCAGTAGTATTTCCGTTATCGGGTACGAGCAGTACTTC.